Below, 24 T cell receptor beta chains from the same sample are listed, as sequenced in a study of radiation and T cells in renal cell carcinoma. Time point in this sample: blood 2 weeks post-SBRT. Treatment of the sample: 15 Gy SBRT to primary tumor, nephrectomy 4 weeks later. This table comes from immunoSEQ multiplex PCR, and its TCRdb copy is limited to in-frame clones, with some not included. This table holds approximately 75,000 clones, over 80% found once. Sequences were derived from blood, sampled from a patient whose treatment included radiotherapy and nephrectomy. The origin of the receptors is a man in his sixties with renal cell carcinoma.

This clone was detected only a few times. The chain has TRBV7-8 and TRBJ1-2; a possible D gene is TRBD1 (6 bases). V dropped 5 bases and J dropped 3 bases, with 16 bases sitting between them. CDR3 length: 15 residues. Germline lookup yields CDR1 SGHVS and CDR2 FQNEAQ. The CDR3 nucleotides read TGTGCCAGCAGCCCACAAGGGGGGGCCCACTATGGCTACACCTTC. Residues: CASSPQGGAHYGYTF. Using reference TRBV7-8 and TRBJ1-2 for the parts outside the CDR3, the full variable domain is GAGVSQSPRYKVAKRGQDVALRCDPISGHVSLFWYQQALGQGPEFLTYFQNEAQLDKSGLPSDRFFAERPEGSVSTLKIQRTQQEDSAVYLCASSPQGGAHYGYTFGSGTRLTVV.

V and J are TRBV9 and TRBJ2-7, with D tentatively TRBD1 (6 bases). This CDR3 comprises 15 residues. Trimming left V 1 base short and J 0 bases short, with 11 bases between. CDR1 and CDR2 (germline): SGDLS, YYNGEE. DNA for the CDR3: TGTGCCAGCAGCGTAAGGACAGAAAGCTCCTACGAGCAGTACTTC. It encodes CASSVRTESSYEQYF.

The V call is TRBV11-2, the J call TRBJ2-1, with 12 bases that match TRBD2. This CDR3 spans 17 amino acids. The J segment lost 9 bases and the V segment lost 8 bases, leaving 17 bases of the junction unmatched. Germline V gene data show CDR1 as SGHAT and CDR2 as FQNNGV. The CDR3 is CASLPGLAGQKGTEQFF. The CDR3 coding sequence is TGTGCCAGCTTACCGGGACTAGCGGGTCAAAAGGGCACTGAGCAGTTCTTC.

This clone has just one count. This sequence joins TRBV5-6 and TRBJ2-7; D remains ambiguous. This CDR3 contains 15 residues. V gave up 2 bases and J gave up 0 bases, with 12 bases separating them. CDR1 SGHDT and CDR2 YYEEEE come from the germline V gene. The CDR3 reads CASSFVTESSYEQYF. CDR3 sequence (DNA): TGTGCCAGCAGCTTCGTGACGGAGAGCTCCTACGAGCAGTACTTC.

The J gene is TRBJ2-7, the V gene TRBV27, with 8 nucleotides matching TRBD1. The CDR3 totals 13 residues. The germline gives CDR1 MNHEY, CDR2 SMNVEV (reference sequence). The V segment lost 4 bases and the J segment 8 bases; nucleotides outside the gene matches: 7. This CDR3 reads CASSSTGAVQQYF. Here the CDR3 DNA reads TGTGCCAGCAGTTCGACAGGGGCGGTCCAGCAGTACTTC.

The CDR3 bases are TGTGCCAGCAGCCCCCGGACGTTCTCCTACGAGCAGTACTTC. This encodes CASSPRTFSYEQYF. The V call is TRBV11-2, the J call TRBJ2-7; D unresolved. The CDR3 runs to 14 residues. Germline V CDR1 and CDR2: SGHAT, FQNNGV. The germline V and J ends were trimmed by 5 bases and 0 bases, with 11 bases remaining between them.

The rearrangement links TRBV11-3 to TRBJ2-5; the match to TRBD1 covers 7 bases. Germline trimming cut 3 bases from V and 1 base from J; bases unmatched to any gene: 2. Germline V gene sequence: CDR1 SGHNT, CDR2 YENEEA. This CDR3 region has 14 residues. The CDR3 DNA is TGTGCCAGCAGCTTGGGACAGTCCCAAGAGACCCAGTACTTC. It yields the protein CASSLGQSQETQYF.

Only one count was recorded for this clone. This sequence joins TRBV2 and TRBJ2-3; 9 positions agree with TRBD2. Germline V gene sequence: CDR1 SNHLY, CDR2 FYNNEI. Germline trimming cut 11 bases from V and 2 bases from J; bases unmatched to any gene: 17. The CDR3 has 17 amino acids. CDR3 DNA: TGTGCCGCGGCCGGGAGAGATAGCGGGAGATACACAGATACGCAGTATTTT. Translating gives CAAAGRDSGRYTDTQYF.

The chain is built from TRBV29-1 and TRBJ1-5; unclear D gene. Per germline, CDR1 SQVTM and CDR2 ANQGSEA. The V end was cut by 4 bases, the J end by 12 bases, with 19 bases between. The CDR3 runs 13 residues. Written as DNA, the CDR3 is TGCAGCGTTGGAGAGGGTCCCCAGTCACTCCAGCATTTT. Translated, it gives CSVGEGPQSLQHF.

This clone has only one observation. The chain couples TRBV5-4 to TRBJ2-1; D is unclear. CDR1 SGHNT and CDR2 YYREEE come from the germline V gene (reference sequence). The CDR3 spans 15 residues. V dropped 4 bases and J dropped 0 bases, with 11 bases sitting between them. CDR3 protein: CASSDDTSSYNEQFF. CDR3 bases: TGTGCCAGCAGCGATGACACCAGCTCCTACAATGAGCAGTTCTTC.

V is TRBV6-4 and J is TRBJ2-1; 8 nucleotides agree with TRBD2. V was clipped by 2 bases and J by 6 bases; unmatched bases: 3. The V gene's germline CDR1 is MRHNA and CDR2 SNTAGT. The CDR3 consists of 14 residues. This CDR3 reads CASSDSLAGNEQFF. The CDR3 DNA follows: TGTGCCAGCAGTGACAGTCTAGCGGGCAATGAGCAGTTCTTC.

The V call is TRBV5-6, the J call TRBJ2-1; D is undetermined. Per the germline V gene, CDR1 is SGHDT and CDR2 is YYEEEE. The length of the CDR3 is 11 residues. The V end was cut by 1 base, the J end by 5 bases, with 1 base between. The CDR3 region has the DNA TGTGCCAGCAGCTTGAACAATGAGCAGTTCTTC. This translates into CASSLNNEQFF.

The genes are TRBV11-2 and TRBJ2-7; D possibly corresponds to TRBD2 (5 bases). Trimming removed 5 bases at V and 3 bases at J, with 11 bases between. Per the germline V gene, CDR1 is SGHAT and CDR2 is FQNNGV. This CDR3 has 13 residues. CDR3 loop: CASSPVGSYEQYF. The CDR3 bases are TGTGCCAGCAGCCCCGTTGGGAGCTACGAGCAGTACTTC.

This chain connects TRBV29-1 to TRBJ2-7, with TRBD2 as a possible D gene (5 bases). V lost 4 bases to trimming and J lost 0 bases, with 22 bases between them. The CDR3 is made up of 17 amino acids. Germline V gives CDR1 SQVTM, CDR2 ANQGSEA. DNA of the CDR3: TGCAGCGTTGCCAACGGGGTCAGGACTCTCAGCTCCTACGAGCAGTACTTC. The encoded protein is CSVANGVRTLSSYEQYF.

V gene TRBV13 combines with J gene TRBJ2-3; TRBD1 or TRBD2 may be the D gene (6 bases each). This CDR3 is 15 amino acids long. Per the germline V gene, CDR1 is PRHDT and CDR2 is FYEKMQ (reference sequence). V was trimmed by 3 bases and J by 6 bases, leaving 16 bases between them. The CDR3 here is CASSLGGPRDDTQYF. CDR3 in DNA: TGTGCCAGCAGCTTGGGGGGCCCGCGGGACGATACGCAGTATTTT.

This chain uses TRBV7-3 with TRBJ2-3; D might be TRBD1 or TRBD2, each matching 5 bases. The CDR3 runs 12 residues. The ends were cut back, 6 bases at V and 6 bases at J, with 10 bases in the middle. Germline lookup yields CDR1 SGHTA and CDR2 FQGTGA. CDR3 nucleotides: TGTGCCAGCAGACCCGAGGGGGATACGCAGTATTTT. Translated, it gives CASRPEGDTQYF.

The CDR3 coding sequence is TGTGCCAGCAGTTTAAGTGCAGGCGGTACAGATACGCAGTATTTT. This codes for CASSLSAGGTDTQYF. The rearrangement joins TRBV27 to TRBJ2-3; no clear D gene. The CDR3 has 15 residues. The germline V gene encodes CDR1 MNHEY and CDR2 SMNVEV (reference sequence). V was cut by 2 bases and J by 3 bases, with 12 bases left in between.

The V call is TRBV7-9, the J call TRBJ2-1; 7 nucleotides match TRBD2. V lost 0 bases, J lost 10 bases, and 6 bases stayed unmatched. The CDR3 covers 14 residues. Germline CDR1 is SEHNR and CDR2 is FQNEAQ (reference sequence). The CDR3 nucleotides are TGTGCCAGCAGCTTAGCGTCACTAGCGAAGGAGCAGTTCTTC. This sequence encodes CASSLASLAKEQFF.

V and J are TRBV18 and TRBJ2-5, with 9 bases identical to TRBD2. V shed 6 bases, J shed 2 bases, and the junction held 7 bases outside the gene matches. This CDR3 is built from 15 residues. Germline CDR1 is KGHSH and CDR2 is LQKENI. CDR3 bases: TGTGCCAGCTCCCTGGCTAGCGGGGTTCAAGAGACCCAGTACTTC. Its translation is CASSLASGVQETQYF.

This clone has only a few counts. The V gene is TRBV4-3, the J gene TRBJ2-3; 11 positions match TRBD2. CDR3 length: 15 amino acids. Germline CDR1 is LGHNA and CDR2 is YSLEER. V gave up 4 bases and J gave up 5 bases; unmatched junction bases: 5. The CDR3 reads CASSLNLAGGDTQYF. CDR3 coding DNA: TGCGCCAGCAGCCTAAATCTAGCGGGAGGAGATACGCAGTATTTT.

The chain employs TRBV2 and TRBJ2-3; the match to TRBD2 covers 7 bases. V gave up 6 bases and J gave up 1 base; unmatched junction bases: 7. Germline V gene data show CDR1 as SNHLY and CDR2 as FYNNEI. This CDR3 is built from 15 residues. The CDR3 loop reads CASRKAGAGTDTQYF. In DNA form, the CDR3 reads TGTGCCAGCAGAAAGGCGGGAGCGGGCACAGATACGCAGTATTTT. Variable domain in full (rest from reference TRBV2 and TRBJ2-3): EPEVTQTPSHQVTQMGQEVILRCVPISNHLYFYWYRQILGQKVEFLVSFYNNEISEKSEIFDDQFSVERPDGSNFTLKIRSTKLEDSAMYFCASRKAGAGTDTQYFGPGTRLTVL.

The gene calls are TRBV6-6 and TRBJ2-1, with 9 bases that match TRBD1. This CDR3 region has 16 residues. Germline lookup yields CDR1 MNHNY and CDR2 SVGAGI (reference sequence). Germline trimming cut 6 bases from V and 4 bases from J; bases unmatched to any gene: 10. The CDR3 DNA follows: TGTGCCAGCAGCCAACCGGGACAGGGCCCTTACAATGAGCAGTTCTTC. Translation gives CASSQPGQGPYNEQFF.

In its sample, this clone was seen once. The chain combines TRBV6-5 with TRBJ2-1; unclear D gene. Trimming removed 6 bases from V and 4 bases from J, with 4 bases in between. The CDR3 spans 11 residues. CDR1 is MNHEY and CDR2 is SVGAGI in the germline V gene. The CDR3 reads CASSRYNEQFF. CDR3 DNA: TGTGCCAGCAGCCGGTACAATGAGCAGTTCTTC.

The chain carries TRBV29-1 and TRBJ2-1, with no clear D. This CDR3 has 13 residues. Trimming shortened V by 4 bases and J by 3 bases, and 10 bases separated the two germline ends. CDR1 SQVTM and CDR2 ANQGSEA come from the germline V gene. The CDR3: CSVGPSRYNEQFF. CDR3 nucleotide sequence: TGCAGCGTTGGGCCGTCACGCTACAATGAGCAGTTCTTC.